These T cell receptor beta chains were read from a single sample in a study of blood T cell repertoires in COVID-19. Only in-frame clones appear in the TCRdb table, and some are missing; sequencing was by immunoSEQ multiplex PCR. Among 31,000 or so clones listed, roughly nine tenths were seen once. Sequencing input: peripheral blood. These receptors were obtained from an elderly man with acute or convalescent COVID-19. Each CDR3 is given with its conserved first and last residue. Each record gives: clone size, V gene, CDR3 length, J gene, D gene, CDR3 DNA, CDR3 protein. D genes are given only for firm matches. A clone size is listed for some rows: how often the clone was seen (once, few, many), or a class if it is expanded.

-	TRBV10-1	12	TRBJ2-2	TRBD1	TGCGCCAGTTCGACAGGGACGGGGGAGCTGTTTTTT	CASSTGTGELFF
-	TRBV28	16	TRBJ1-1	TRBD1	TGTGCCAGCAGTTTTGACAGGGGGCGGTCGGACACTGAAGCTTTCTTT	CASSFDRGRSDTEAFF
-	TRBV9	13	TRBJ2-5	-	TGTGCCAGCAGCGTAGGCCAAGAGGAGACCCAGTACTTC	CASSVGQEETQYF
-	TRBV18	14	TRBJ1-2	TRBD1	TGTGCCAGCTCACCGTCAGGGGGGTCTTATGGCTACACCTTC	CASSPSGGSYGYTF
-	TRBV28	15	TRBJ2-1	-	TGTGCCAGCAGTTTATCCGGGACACACTACAATGAGCAGTTCTTC	CASSLSGTHYNEQFF
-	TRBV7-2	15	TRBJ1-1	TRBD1	TGTGCCAGCAGCCCGAAGACAGGGGTGAACACTGAAGCTTTCTTT	CASSPKTGVNTEAFF
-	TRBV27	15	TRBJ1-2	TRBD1	TGTGCCAGCAGTCTCGGGGTACAGGGGAACTATGGCTACACCTTC	CASSLGVQGNYGYTF
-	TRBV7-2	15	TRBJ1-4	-	TGTGCCAGCAGCTTAGGGGCGGGGGGAGCTGAAAAACTGTTTTTT	CASSLGAGGAEKLFF
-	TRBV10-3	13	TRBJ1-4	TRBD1	TGTGCCATCAGTGAGTCGACAGGGCAGCAACTGTTTTTT	CAISESTGQQLFF
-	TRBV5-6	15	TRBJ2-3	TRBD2	TGTGCCAGCAGACATAGCGGGAAGAGCACAGATACGCAGTATTTT	CASRHSGKSTDTQYF
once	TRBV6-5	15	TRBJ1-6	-	TGTGCCAGCAGCAAGACCACCCTAGAAGGATCACCCCTCCACTTT	CASSKTTLEGSPLHF
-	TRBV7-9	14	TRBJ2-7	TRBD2	TGTGCCAGCAGCTTTGGGACTAGCGGGAGATCCCAGTACTTC	CASSFGTSGRSQYF
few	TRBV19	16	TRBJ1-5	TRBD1	TGTGCCAGTAGTACCGGGACAGGGGGAAGCGATCAGCCCCAGCATTTT	CASSTGTGGSDQPQHF
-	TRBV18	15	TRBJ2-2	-	TGTGCCAGCTCACATAAACAGGGAGCCACCGGGGAGCTGTTTTTT	CASSHKQGATGELFF
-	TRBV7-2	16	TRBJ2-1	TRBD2	TGTGCCAGCAGCTTAGGGGTAGCGGGAGGCCGGGATGAGCAGTTCTTC	CASSLGVAGGRDEQFF